This T cell receptor beta chain was captured by sequencing in a study of blood T cell repertoires in COVID-19. About the research overall: COVID-19 samples from acute and convalescent phases originated in the United States, Italy and Spain.

Authors' analysis steps: By means of reference gene primer amplification, nucleated cell counts were estimated. Libraries were prepared by immunoSEQ multiplex PCR; TCRdb keeps only in-frame clonotypes and omits some of them. V, J and clone size are those of that table, while D and trimming were read from the DNA. This table has about 210,000 clones, around 87% appearing once. This TCR was sampled from a man in his 60s with acute or convalescent COVID-19. The specimen sequenced was peripheral blood.

The CDR3 loop is CASSLPRQGSSYNSPLHF. In DNA form, the CDR3 reads TGTGCCAGCAGTTTACCTCGACAGGGGAGCTCCTATAATTCACCCCTCCACTTT. This chain links TRBV27 with TRBJ1-6, with 8 bases lining up with TRBD1. Unmatched junction bases numbered 6, after V lost 2 bases and J lost 0 bases. Germline V CDR1 and CDR2: MNHEY, SMNVEV (reference sequence). The CDR3 is 18 residues long.